Reported below is one TCR beta chain. Here immunoSEQ multiplex PCR was the method, and the copy in TCRdb shows in-frame clones only, minus some. Of roughly 230,000 clones listed, more than 75% are singletons. These data belong to a study of blood T cell repertoires in COVID-19. For the study at large: From the United States, Italy and Spain came samples of acute and convalescent COVID-19.

The V gene's germline CDR1 is SGHVS and CDR2 FQNEAQ. V trimming: 5 bases; J trimming: 4 bases; junction bases outside the gene matches: 7. The CDR3 consists of 14 residues. Sequenced material: PBMCs or T cells enriched from blood (not recorded which). The chain carries TRBV7-8 and TRBJ1-1, with 7 bases fitting TRBD1. The TCR sequence derives from a man aged 30 to 45 in a cohort exposed to, infected with or recovered from COVID-19 (not recorded which). The CDR3 sequence: CASSDQGDLTEAFF. The DNA of the CDR3 is TGTGCCAGCAGCGATCAGGGGGACCTCACTGAAGCTTTCTTT.